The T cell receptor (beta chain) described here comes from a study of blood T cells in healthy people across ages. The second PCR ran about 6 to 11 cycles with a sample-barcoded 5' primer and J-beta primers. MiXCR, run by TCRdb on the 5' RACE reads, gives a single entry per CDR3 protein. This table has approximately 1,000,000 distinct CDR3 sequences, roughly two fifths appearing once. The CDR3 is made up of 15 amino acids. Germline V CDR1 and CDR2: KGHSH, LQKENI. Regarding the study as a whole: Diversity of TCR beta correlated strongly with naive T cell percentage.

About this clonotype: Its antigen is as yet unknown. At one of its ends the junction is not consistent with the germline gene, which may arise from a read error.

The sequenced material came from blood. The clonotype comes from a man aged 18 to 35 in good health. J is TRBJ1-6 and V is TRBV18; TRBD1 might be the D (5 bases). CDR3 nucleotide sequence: TGTGCCAGCTCTCCACTACAGGCTTCCAATTCACCCCTCCACTTT. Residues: CASSPLQASNSPLHF.